This paragraph reports one TCR beta chain. Its antigen is as yet unknown. Tens of thousands of T cell genomes, or roughly 180 ng DNA, went into the sorted-subset replicate PCRs. Only in-frame clones appear in the TCRdb table, and some are missing; sequencing was by immunoSEQ multiplex PCR. The sample lists about 2.4 million clones, 93% occurring once. Germline V gene lookup returns CDR1 MNHEY and CDR2 SMNVEV (reference sequence). Trimming took off 4 bases at V and 0 bases at J, with 8 bases between the two ends. The CDR3 has 14 residues. This sample is part of a study of shared clonotypes between healthy human individuals. Study results and caveats: Researchers found naive subsets generally carried larger estimated richness than memory subsets. In having few donors, the study represented limited genetic and exposure-history diversity.

Division of CD4+ cells produced a CD45RA+ naive subset and a CD45RA-negative memory subset. The clonotype comes from a man younger than 35 in good health. Some clones in this sample may be carry-over from other donors' samples. Source material: naive CD4+ T cells from PBMCs. The subset here: CD45RA+ positively selected. The J gene is TRBJ2-3, the V gene TRBV27, with D perhaps matching TRBD1 or TRBD2 (5 bases each). The CDR3 reads CASSWDRSTDTQYF. CDR3 DNA: TGTGCCAGCAGTTGGGACCGTAGCACAGATACGCAGTATTTT.